This T cell receptor beta chain stems from a study of beta chain features in type 1 diabetes. Points from the study as a whole: All four CD4+ subsets from Type 1 diabetes patients carried moderately but significantly shorter TCRB CDR3s.

Expressed TCRB transcripts were sequenced, since all the RNA that had been isolated was reverse transcribed. Here immunoSEQ multiplex PCR was the method, and the copy in TCRdb shows in-frame clones only, minus some. The table shows more than 250,000 clones, with roughly 22% occurring only once. This clone was found a few times. Its target is unknown. Germline V CDR1 and CDR2: ENHRY, SYGVKD. CDR3 size: 11 residues. Trimming took off 8 bases at V and 8 bases at J, with 12 bases between the two ends. The chain carries TRBV10-3 and TRBJ1-1, with D uncertain. Material for sequencing was naive CD4+ T cells from blood. This sequence originates from a woman aged 40 to 55 with type 1 diabetes. The CDR3: CAIREKEEAFF. The CDR3 region has the DNA TGTGCCATCCGGGAAAAGGAGGAAGCTTTCTTT.